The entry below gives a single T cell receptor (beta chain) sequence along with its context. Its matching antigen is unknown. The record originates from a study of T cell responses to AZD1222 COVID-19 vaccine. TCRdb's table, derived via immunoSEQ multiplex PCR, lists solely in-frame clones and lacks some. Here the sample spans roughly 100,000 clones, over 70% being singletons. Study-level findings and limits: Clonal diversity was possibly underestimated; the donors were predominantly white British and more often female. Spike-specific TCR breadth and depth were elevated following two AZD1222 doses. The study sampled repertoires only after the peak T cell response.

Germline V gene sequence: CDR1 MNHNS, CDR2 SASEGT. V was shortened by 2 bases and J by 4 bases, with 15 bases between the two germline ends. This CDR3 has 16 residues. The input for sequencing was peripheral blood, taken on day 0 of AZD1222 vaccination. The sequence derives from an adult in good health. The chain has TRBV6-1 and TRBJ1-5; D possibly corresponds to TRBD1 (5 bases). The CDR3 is CASSERTTLYNQPQHF. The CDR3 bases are TGTGCCAGCAGTGAAAGGACAACGCTTTATAATCAGCCCCAGCATTTT.